These 22 T cell receptor beta chains came from one sample sequenced in a study of T-cell reconstitution after alpha-beta-depleted transplantation in children. Library preparation (for TCRbeta) was performed with unique molecular identifiers. From the PCR reads, TCRdb called clonotypes with MiXCR, one entry per CDR3 protein. The data hold approximately 110,000 distinct CDR3 sequences, with 23% observed a single time. Sequenced here: PBMCs, mostly from graft donor cells, sampled 180 days after TCRalphabeta/CD19-depleted stem cell transplant. The receptors here all came from a male patient aged 2 to 9 who had a stem cell transplant for chronic granulomatous disease, so the T cells may come from the graft donor.

This clonotype occurred a few times. The chain couples TRBV7-2 to TRBJ2-1; D gene uncertain. Trimming cost V 4 bases and J 0 bases, with 13 bases left between them. The germline gives CDR1 SGHTA, CDR2 FQGNSA. This CDR3 spans 16 amino acids. The chain's CDR3 is CASSSSSLYSYNEQFF. CDR3 nucleotide sequence: TGTGCCAGCAGCTCCAGTAGCCTATACTCCTACAATGAGCAGTTCTTC.

The chain joins TRBV9 to TRBJ2-2, with D possibly called TRBD1 or TRBD2 (6 bases each). Germline-derived CDR1 and CDR2 are SGDLS and YYNGEE. The CDR3 length is 17 residues. V was clipped by 0 bases and J by 2 bases, with 14 bases between them. The CDR3 DNA follows: TGTGCCAGCAGCGTAGAGTCCCGGGGGCGAAACACCGGGGAGCTGTTTTTT. This encodes CASSVESRGRNTGELFF.

This clonotype has more than one count but fewer than ten. The gene calls are TRBV5-5 and TRBJ2-7; D tentatively fits TRBD1 or TRBD2 (5 bases each). In germline, CDR1 is SGHKS, CDR2 YYEKEE (reference sequence). The CDR3 totals 15 residues. V was shortened by 4 bases and J by 0 bases, with 14 bases between the two germline ends. The CDR3 region is CASSIRDGNSYEQYF. The CDR3 DNA follows: TGTGCCAGCAGCATCCGGGACGGAAACTCCTACGAGCAGTACTTC.

V usage is TRBV5-1 and J usage is TRBJ2-1, with TRBD1 matching 9 bases. Looked up from germline, CDR1 is SGHRS and CDR2 is YFSETQ. The CDR3 covers 14 residues. V dropped 4 bases and J dropped 3; count of bases not matched to a gene: 2. CDR3 coding DNA: TGCGCCAGCAGCCCGGGACAGGGCTACAATGAGCAGTTCTTC. Translated, it gives CASSPGQGYNEQFF. The full variable domain, rest sourced from reference TRBV5-1 and TRBJ2-1, is KAGVTQTPRYLIKTRGQQVTLSCSPISGHRSVSWYQQTPGQGLQFLFEYFSETQRNKGNFPGRFSGRQFSNSRSEMNVSTLELGDSALYLCASSPGQGYNEQFFGPGTRLTVL.

This clonotype was counted ten times or more. The genes are TRBV20-1 and TRBJ2-1; 8 bases are a match to TRBD2. The CDR3 runs to 14 residues. V lost 3 bases and J lost 4; bases outside the gene matches: 5. Germline CDR1 DFQATT, CDR2 SNEGSKA (reference sequence). CDR3 coding DNA: TGCAGTGCTAGTTCCAGCGGGGGATACAATGAGCAGTTCTTC. Its protein product is CSASSSGGYNEQFF.

This clonotype was recorded many times. The chain couples TRBV16 to TRBJ2-5, with a weak D call TRBD2 (6 bases). This CDR3 has 15 amino acids. Per germline, CDR1 KGHSY and CDR2 FQNENV. Trimming cost V 0 bases and J 1 base, with 9 bases left between them. The CDR3 reads CASSQSSGLQETQYF. CDR3 nucleotides: TGTGCCAGCAGCCAATCGTCGGGACTCCAAGAGACCCAGTACTTC.

This clonotype has a count of ten or more. The chain combines TRBV29-1 with TRBJ2-1; D uncertain. The CDR3 is 12 residues long. V lost 6 bases to trimming and J lost 3 bases, with 9 bases between them. The germline CDR1 and CDR2 sequences are SQVTM and ANQGSEA. The CDR3 is CSVLSNYNEQFF. CDR3 sequence (DNA): TGCAGCGTACTATCGAACTACAATGAGCAGTTCTTC.

This clonotype has a count of ten or more. The V gene is TRBV12-3 or TRBV12-4, the J gene TRBJ2-4; D is uncertain. Trimming pared 5 bases from V and 3 bases from J, leaving 11 bases between. The CDR3 is 14 residues long. CDR3 DNA: TGTGCCAGCAGTCTAACCCTGGTCAAAAACATTCAGTACTTC. This sequence encodes CASSLTLVKNIQYF.

This clonotype was detected many times. The chain employs TRBV11-3 and TRBJ2-1; the match to TRBD2 covers 9 bases. Losses at the gene ends were 1 base for V and 1 base for J; bases not matched to a gene: 8. The CDR3 is made up of 18 amino acids. CDR1 and CDR2 from the germline V gene are SGHNT and YENEEA. The CDR3 bases are TGTGCCAGCAGCTTAGGTGTTAGCGGGAGTCGATCCTACAATGAGCAGTTCTTC. Its translation is CASSLGVSGSRSYNEQFF. Drawing the rest from reference TRBV11-3 and TRBJ2-1, the complete variable domain is EAGVVQSPRYKIIEKKQPVAFWCNPISGHNTLYWYLQNLGQGPELLIRYENEEAVDDSQLPKDRFSAERLKGVDSTLKIQPAELGDSAVYLCASSLGVSGSRSYNEQFFGPGTRLTVL.

There are many counts of this clonotype. The rearrangement joins TRBV5-1 to TRBJ1-2; TRBD1 matches at 7 bases. Germline values: CDR1 SGHRS, CDR2 YFSETQ. The CDR3 consists of 14 residues. Unmatched junction bases numbered 8, after V lost 1 base and J lost 8 bases. The CDR3 DNA is TGCGCCAGCAGCTTGTACAGGGGAAGCGAAGGCTACACCTTC. Protein sequence: CASSLYRGSEGYTF.

The chain is built from TRBV5-1 and TRBJ2-3, with D uncertain. Per the germline V gene, CDR1 is SGHRS and CDR2 is YFSETQ. Trimming shortened V by 0 bases and J by 8 bases, and 13 bases separated the two germline ends. The CDR3 runs to 14 residues. CDR3 in amino acids: CASSLVAGKLTQYF. The DNA of the CDR3 is TGCGCCAGCAGCTTGGTTGCCGGAAAACTTACGCAGTATTTT.

This clonotype came up many times. The chain links TRBV20-1 to TRBJ2-3, with TRBD2 identical over 11 bases. V lost 5 bases and J lost 5; bases outside the gene matches: 9. This CDR3 has 15 residues. CDR1 and CDR2 from the germline V gene are DFQATT and SNEGSKA (reference sequence). CDR3 protein: CSAPQLAGVKDTQYF. CDR3 nucleotide sequence: TGCAGTGCTCCCCAACTAGCGGGGGTTAAAGATACGCAGTATTTT.

This clonotype was found a few times. The chain has TRBV12-3 or TRBV12-4 and TRBJ2-7; D tentatively reads TRBD1 or TRBD2 (5 bases each). Between the trimmed V and J ends, which lost 1 base and 2 bases, there was a span of 9 bases. The length of the CDR3 is 14 residues. CDR3 sequence reads: CASSLGDAAYEQYF. CDR3 coding DNA: TGTGCCAGCAGTTTAGGGGACGCTGCCTACGAGCAGTACTTC.

This clonotype was recorded at least ten times. The chain joins TRBV5-1 to TRBJ2-3; D gene uncertain. Germline V gene data show CDR1 as SGHRS and CDR2 as YFSETQ. The CDR3 totals 17 residues. The V and J ends lost 4 bases and 2 bases respectively, with 20 bases between them. The CDR3 here is CASSPSPGLILTDTQYF. The CDR3 DNA is TGCGCCAGCAGCCCCAGTCCTGGGCTCATACTCACAGATACGCAGTATTTT.

The genes are TRBV27 and TRBJ2-7, with a tentative D call TRBD2 (5 bases). CDR1 and CDR2 from the germline V gene are MNHEY and SMNVEV (reference sequence). The CDR3 extends over 12 amino acids. Trimming left V 7 bases short and J 3 bases short, with 10 bases between. CDR3 sequence reads: CASKGGFYEQYF. The CDR3 nucleotides are TGTGCCAGCAAGGGCGGGTTCTACGAGCAGTACTTC.

The table lists this clonotype with a few counts. The rearrangement joins TRBV5-5 to TRBJ2-1; perhaps TRBD2 as D (5 bases). The CDR3 is made up of 17 amino acids. CDR1 is SGHKS and CDR2 is YYEKEE in the germline V gene (reference sequence). Deletions cut 6 bases from V and 0 bases from J, with 19 bases between. CDR3 amino acids: CASILFPGSSSYNEQFF. CDR3 bases: TGTGCCAGCATACTCTTCCCGGGGTCTAGCTCCTACAATGAGCAGTTCTTC.

Note on this clonotype: This may arise from a read error, as a much more abundant clone is one base away. The CDR3 DNA is TGTGCCAGCAGCTCCTCCCGGAGCAATCAGCCCCAGCATTTT. It yields the protein CASSSSRSNQPQHF. The chain is built from TRBV13 and TRBJ1-5, with D uncertain. The CDR3 is 14 amino acids. V was trimmed by 4 bases and J by 1 base, leaving 8 bases between them. Germline CDR1 reads PRHDT; CDR2 reads FYEKMQ (reference sequence).

The chain uses TRBV28 and TRBJ2-5; no definite D call. In germline, CDR1 is MDHEN, CDR2 SYDVKM. The CDR3 runs to 12 residues. The germline V and J ends were trimmed by 5 bases and 5 bases, with 9 bases remaining between them. The CDR3 region has the DNA TGTGCCAGCAGTCCACCATATGAGACCCAGTACTTC. It specifies CASSPPYETQYF.

The chain joins TRBV7-2 to TRBJ2-7; 8 bases map to TRBD2. CDR1 and CDR2 from the germline V gene are SGHTA and FQGNSA. V gave up 5 bases and J gave up 1 base; unmatched junction bases: 7. The length of the CDR3 is 15 residues. CDR3 in amino acids: CASSPTGLGSYEQYF. CDR3 DNA sequence: TGTGCCAGCAGCCCAACGGGACTAGGGTCCTACGAGCAGTACTTC.

The chain uses TRBV7-8 and TRBJ2-1; 9 nucleotides agree with TRBD2. V lost 4 bases to trimming and J lost 10 bases; unmatched junction nucleotides: 2. The length of the CDR3 is 12 residues. Germline V gene sequence: CDR1 SGHVS, CDR2 FQNEAQ. The CDR3 DNA is TGTGCCAGCAGCTCCACTAGCGGGGAGCAGTTCTTC. Translated, it gives CASSSTSGEQFF.

The sample holds many counts of this clonotype. The V call is TRBV12-3 or TRBV12-4, the J call TRBJ2-3; 9 bases are a match to TRBD2. This CDR3 is 20 amino acids long. V was clipped by 4 bases and J by 0 bases; unmatched bases: 17. CDR3 sequence reads: CASSSSSGTAIRSSTDTQYF. The CDR3 region has the DNA TGTGCCAGCAGTTCATCTAGCGGGACCGCTATTCGTTCTAGCACAGATACGCAGTATTTT.

This chain uses TRBV5-1 with TRBJ2-7, with 10 bases that match TRBD1. The length of the CDR3 is 18 residues. Looked up from germline, CDR1 is SGHRS and CDR2 is YFSETQ. With V trimmed by 4 bases and J by 4 bases, 17 bases remained unmatched. The CDR3 nucleotides read TGCGCCAGCAGCGGACCGACAGGGGGCGCAGAAGTAAGATACGAGCAGTACTTC. This gives the protein CASSGPTGGAEVRYEQYF.